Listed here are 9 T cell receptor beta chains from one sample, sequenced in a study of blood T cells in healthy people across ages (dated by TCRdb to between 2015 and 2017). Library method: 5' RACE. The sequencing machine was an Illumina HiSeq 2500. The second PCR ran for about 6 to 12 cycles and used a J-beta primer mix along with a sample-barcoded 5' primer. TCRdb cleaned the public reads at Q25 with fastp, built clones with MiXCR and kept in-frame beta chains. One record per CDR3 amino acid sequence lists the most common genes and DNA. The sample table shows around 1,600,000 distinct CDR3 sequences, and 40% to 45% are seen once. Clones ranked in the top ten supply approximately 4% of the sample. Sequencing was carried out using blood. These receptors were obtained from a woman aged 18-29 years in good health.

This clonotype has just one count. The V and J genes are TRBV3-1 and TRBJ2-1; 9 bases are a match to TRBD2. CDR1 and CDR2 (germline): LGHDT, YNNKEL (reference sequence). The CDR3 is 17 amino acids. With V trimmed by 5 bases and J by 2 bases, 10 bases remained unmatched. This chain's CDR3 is CASSAMLAGRPYNEQFF. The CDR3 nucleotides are TGTGCCAGCAGCGCCATGCTAGCGGGGCGGCCCTACAATGAGCAGTTCTTC.

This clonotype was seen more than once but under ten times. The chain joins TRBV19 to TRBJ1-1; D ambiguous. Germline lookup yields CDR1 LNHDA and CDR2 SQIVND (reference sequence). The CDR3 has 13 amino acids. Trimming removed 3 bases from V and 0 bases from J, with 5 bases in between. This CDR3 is CASSIKMNTEAFF. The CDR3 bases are TGTGCCAGTAGTATTAAGATGAACACTGAAGCTTTCTTT. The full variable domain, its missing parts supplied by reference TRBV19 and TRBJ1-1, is DGGITQSPKYLFRKEGQNVTLSCEQNLNHDAMYWYRQDPGQGLRLIYYSQIVNDFQKGDIAEGYSVSREKKESFPLTVTSAQKNPTAFYLCASSIKMNTEAFFGQGTRLTVV.

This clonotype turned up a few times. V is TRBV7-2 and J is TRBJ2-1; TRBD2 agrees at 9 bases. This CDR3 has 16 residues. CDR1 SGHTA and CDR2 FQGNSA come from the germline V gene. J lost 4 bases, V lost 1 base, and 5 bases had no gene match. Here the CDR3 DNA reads TGTGCCAGCAGCTTAGTAGCGGGGGTCGTTTACAATGAGCAGTTCTTC. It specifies CASSLVAGVVYNEQFF.

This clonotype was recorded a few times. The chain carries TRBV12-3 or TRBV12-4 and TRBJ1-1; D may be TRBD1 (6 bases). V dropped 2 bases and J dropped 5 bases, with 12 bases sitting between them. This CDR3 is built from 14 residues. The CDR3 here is CASSLQGLRTEAFF. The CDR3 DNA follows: TGTGCCAGCAGTTTACAGGGGCTTAGGACTGAAGCTTTCTTT.

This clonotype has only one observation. CDR3 residues: CSVTRISYEQYF. In DNA form, the CDR3 reads TGCAGCGTAACTAGGATCTCCTACGAGCAGTACTTC. This rearrangement joins TRBV20-1 to TRBJ2-7; TRBD2 is a possible D gene (5 bases). The CDR3 covers 12 residues. Per germline, CDR1 DFQATT and CDR2 SNEGSKA (reference sequence).

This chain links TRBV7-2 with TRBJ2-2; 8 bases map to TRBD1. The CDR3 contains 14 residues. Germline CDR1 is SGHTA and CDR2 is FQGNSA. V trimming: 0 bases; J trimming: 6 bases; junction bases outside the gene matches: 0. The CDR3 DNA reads TGTGCCAGCAGCTTAGCACAGGGGGCCGGGGAGCTGTTTTTT. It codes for CASSLAQGAGELFF.

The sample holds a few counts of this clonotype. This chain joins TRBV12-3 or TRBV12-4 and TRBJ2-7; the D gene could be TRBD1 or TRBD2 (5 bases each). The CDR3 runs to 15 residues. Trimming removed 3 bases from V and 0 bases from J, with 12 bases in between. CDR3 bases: TGTGCCAGCAGTTTCTCCGGGACCTACTCCTACGAGCAGTACTTC. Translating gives CASSFSGTYSYEQYF.

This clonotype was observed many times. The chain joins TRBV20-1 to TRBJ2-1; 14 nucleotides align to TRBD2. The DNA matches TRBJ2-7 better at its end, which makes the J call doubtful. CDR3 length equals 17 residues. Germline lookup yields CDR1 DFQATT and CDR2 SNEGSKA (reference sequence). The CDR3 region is CSAHTGLAGGNYNEQYF. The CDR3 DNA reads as TGCAGTGCTCACACCGGACTAGCGGGGGGCAACTACAATGAGCAGTACTTC.

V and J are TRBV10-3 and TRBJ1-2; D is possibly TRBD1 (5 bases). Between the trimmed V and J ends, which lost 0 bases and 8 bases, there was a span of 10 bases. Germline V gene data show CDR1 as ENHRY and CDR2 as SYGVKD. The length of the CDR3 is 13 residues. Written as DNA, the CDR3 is TGTGCCATCAGTGAGTCCTGGGGCTGGGGCTACACCTTC. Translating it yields CAISESWGWGYTF.